The T cell receptor beta chain described here comes from a study of technical replicates of blood from several donors. The CDR3 extends over 16 amino acids. V was trimmed by 2 bases and J by 2 bases, leaving 15 bases between them. Germline loops: CDR1 KGHSH, CDR2 LQKENI. The method was immunoSEQ multiplex PCR; TCRdb's version includes in-frame clones alone and lacks a portion of them. The table lists about 84,000 clones, 93% of them singletons. The source is a human donor in good health. The chain employs TRBV18 and TRBJ2-5, with unresolved D. Specimen: T cells isolated from PBMCs. The CDR3 reads CASSPKAGSIQETQYF. The CDR3 DNA reads as TGTGCCAGCTCACCAAAAGCAGGTTCCATTCAAGAGACCCAGTACTTC. The full variable domain, completed using reference TRBV18 and TRBJ2-5, is NAGVMQNPRHLVRRRGQEARLRCSPMKGHSHVYWYRQLPEEGLKFMVYLQKENIIDESGMPKERFSAEFPKEGPSILRIQQVVRGDSAAYFCASSPKAGSIQETQYFGPGTRLLVL.